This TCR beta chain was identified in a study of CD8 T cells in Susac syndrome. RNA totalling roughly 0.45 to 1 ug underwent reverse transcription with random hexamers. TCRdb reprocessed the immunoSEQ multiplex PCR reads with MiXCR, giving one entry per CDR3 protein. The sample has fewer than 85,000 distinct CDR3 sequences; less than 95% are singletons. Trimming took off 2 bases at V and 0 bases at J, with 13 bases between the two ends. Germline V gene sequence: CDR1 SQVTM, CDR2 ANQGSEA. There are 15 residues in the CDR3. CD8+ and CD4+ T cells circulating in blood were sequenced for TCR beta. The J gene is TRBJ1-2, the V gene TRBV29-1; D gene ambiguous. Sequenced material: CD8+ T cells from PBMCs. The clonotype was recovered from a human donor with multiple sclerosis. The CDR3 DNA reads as TGCAGCGTTGAATTCTGGCGGCAAGCTAACTATGGCTACACCTTC. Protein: CSVEFWRQANYGYTF.